This T cell receptor beta chain emerged from a study of blood T cell repertoires in COVID-19. Overall study: The origin of the acute and convalescent COVID-19 samples was the United States, Italy and Spain. T cells, B-cell-depleted T cells, or PBMCs supplied cDNA or gDNA.

Original data processing: Amplification from reference gene primers served as the basis for estimated nucleated cell counts. The data were produced by immunoSEQ multiplex PCR, yet TCRdb's version contains in-frame clones alone and is incomplete. That table supplies the V and J calls and clone size; D and trimming were determined from the DNA. The sample shows 250,000 to 300,000 clones, approximately 89% of them seen only once. Patients from Seattle were sampled longitudinally, starting during active infection. The sample taken for sequencing was peripheral blood. The TCR comes from a woman aged 70-85 years with COVID-19, enrolled during active disease.

The CDR3 loop reads CSFFSGAEQYF. The CDR3 DNA reads as TGCAGTTTCTTTAGCGGTGCGGAGCAGTACTTC. The chain carries TRBV29-1 and TRBJ2-7, with TRBD2 as a possible D gene (6 bases). In germline, CDR1 is SQVTM, CDR2 ANQGSEA. The CDR3 spans 11 residues.